This T cell receptor (beta chain) was identified during a study of cytomegalovirus exposure and HLA in healthy donors. Study background: Sequencing of roughly 180 million T cells in an earlier analysis found approximately 120 million unique TCR beta sequences. General study results and limits: Trimming of TCR beta V- and J-genes showed a link, identified in a later analysis, to a missense DCLRE1C variant. In an earlier analysis, in fewer than 700 donors, most V segments appeared productive either ~87% or ~30% of the time.

The germline CDR1 and CDR2 sequences are MRHNA and SNTAGT. The junction had 7 bases not matched to a gene; V was cut back by 6 bases and J by 3 bases. There are 15 residues in the CDR3. The study ran its PCR with 60 Vbeta and 13 Jbeta primers. Assay: immunoSEQ multiplex PCR; the TCRdb copy retains only in-frame clones and omits some. This sample carries fewer than 150,000 clones, with roughly 2% going to the ten biggest clones. As to this clone: Its antigen remains unknown.

The sequenced sample was PBMCs. V and J are TRBV6-4 and TRBJ2-7; 11 positions agree with TRBD1. This TCR came from a woman in her sixties or seventies in good health and CMV-seronegative. CDR3 amino acids: CASSPGTGGFYEQYF. The CDR3 DNA reads TGTGCCAGCAGCCCCGGGACAGGGGGTTTCTACGAGCAGTACTTC.